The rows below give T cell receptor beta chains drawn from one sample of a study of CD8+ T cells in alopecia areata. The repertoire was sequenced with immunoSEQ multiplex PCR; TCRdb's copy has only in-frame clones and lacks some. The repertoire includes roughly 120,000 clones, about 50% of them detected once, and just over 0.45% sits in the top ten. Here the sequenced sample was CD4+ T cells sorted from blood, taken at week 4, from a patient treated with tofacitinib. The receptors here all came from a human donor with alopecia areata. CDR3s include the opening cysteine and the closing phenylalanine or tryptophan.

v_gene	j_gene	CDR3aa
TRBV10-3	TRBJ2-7	CAIMGRDGYEQYF
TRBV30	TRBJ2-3	CAWSDGGGSDTQYF
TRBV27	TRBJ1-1	CASSLRHLGTEAFF
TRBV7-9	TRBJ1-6	CASSEETGGISPLHF
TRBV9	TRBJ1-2	CASSVVDRGTGGYTF
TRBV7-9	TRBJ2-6	CASRGTGRANVLTF
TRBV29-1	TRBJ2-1	CSVRPHGTNEQFF
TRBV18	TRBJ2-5	CASSPSQGRAETQYF
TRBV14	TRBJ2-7	CASSHVYYEQYF
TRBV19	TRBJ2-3	CASSIRPTDTQYF
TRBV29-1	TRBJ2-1	CSVEVAAQINEQFF
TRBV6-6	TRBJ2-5	CASSRGLEETQYF
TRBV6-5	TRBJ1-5	CASSLGGGNQPQHF
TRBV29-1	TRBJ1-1	CSVEQQRNTEAFF
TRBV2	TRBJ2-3	CASSGGYGDTQYF
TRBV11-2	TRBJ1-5	CASSWDRFSPQHF
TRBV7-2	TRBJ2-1	CASSLNREQFF
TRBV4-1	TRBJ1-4	CASSPPGPRGKLFF
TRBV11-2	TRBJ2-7	CASSPNRQGEQYF
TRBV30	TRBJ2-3	CAWSAQGAVKDTQYF
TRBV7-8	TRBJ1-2	CASSLDVGFGYTF
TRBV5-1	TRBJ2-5	CASSAGSEETQYF
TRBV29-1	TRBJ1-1	CSAVTGANTEAFF
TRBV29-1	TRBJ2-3	CSVHRGAGTDTQYF
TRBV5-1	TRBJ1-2	CASSTTSRSNYGYTF
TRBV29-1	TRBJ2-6	CSVLGEAGANVLTF
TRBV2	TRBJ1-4	CASKVRAATNEKLFF
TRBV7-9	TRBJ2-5	CASSSGTSSETQYF
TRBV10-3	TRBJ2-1	CAISPTGVSGEQFF
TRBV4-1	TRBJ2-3	CASKRQVFDHKTDTQYF
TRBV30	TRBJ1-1	CAWSPDRVNTEAFF
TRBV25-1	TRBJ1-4	CASSGAGESEKLFF
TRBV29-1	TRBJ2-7	CSVKSGLHSYEQYF
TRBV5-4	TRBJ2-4	CASSQLGDKNIQYF
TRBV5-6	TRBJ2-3	CASSLYTGGLVDTQYF
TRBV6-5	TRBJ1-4	CASSLGQYNEKLFF
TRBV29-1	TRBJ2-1	CSADRNFYNEQFF
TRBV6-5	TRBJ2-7	CASSRTSGGAYEQYF
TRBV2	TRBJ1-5	CASTHMLNQPQHF
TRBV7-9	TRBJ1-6	CASSWKGSPLHF
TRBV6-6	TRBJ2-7	CASSSGTGYSYEQYF
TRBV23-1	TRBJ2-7	CARADEQYF
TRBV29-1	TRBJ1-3	CSAIVGDTGNTIYF
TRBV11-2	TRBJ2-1	CASSLPTEERFF
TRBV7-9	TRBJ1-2	CASNEGPNYGYTF
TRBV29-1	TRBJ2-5	CSVGEETQYF
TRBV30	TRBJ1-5	CAWSVGGNQPQHF
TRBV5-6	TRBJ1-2	CASSFLSGPRERYTF